This T cell receptor beta chain was recovered during a study of OX40 agonist ivuxolimab in advanced cancers. Produced via immunoSEQ multiplex PCR; TCRdb's table is partial and in-frame only. The sample lists tens of thousands of clones, around 90% seen once, with about 1.1% in the top ten. Study-wide results and caveats: The 0.1-3.0 mg/kg partial responders had among the lowest clonal expansion.

Remarks on this clone: The antigen is unknown.

V was clipped by 6 bases and J by 6 bases; unmatched bases: 10. CDR3 length: 15 amino acids. The germline gives CDR1 SNHLY, CDR2 FYNNEI. Material: CD4+ or CD8+ T cells sorted from blood, obtained in a trial of the OX40 agonist ivuxolimab. The chain is built from TRBV2 and TRBJ2-7; 11 bases align to TRBD2. This TCR came from an adult with an advanced solid tumor such as melanoma, head and neck, liver or kidney cancer. The CDR3 bases are TGTGCCAGCAGGGTAGGGACTAGCGGTCTTGTCGAGCAGTACTTC. This codes for CASRVGTSGLVEQYF.